This T cell receptor beta chain was captured by sequencing in a study of blood T cell repertoires in COVID-19. CDR1 is MNHEY and CDR2 is SMNVEV in the germline V gene (reference sequence). Losses at the gene ends were 5 bases for V and 5 bases for J; bases not matched to a gene: 5. The CDR3 length is 14 residues. While infection was still active, Seattle patients were enrolled and then followed longitudinally. Original processing methods: Nucleated cell number was recorded as an estimate derived from reference gene primer amplification. Produced via immunoSEQ multiplex PCR; TCRdb's table is partial and in-frame only. V and J calls and clone size are given by that table; D and trimming were obtained from the DNA. The table includes some 370,000 clones, approximately 87% detected once.

This TCR was recovered from a young woman with COVID-19, enrolled during active disease. The V gene is TRBV27, the J gene TRBJ2-5, with 10 bases that match TRBD1. Specimen: peripheral blood. CDR3 sequence (DNA): TGTGCCAGCAGTAGAGACAGGGGGCCCGAGACCCAGTACTTC. It encodes CASSRDRGPETQYF.